Presented here are 32 T cell receptor beta chains from one specimen sequenced in a study of shared clonotypes between healthy human individuals. TCRdb's copy holds only in-frame clones and misses some; the assay was immunoSEQ multiplex PCR. The sample lists over a million clones; around 74% were seen once. Input material: memory CD4+ T cells sorted from blood. This sample's subset: CD45RA-negative fraction. Receptors originate from a man aged 18 to 35 in good health.

The V and J genes are TRBV6-5 and TRBJ2-2; D call uncertain. This CDR3 is 16 amino acids long. With 2 bases removed from V and 1 base from J, the gap between germline ends came to 11 bases. Germline-derived CDR1 and CDR2 are MNHEY and SVGAGI. DNA of the CDR3: TGTGCCAGCAGTTACGGACGGATACTGAACACCGGGGAGCTGTTTTTT. This codes for CASSYGRILNTGELFF.

This chain joins TRBV7-8 and TRBJ1-5; a possible D gene is TRBD1 (6 bases). The length of the CDR3 is 15 residues. V dropped 0 bases and J dropped 3 bases, with 9 bases sitting between them. Germline V gives CDR1 SGHVS, CDR2 FQNEAQ. The CDR3 region has the DNA TGTGCCAGCAGCTTAGCATACAGGGACAATCAGCCCCAGCATTTT. It translates to CASSLAYRDNQPQHF.

The V gene is TRBV5-1, the J gene TRBJ2-3; 10 bases are shared with TRBD2. CDR1 and CDR2 from the germline V gene are SGHRS and YFSETQ. J gave up 2 bases and V 3 bases, and 6 bases lay outside the gene matches. This CDR3 has 16 amino acids. The CDR3 DNA follows: TGCGCCAGCAGCTCTCTAGCGGGGGCCCTCACAGATACGCAGTATTTT. It is translated as CASSSLAGALTDTQYF.

The rearrangement uses TRBV27 and TRBJ2-4, with 10 bases identical to TRBD1. Losses at the gene ends were 1 base for V and 3 bases for J; bases not matched to a gene: 3. Germline CDR1 MNHEY, CDR2 SMNVEV (reference sequence). This CDR3 contains 16 residues. CDR3 residues: CASSLWGQGNKNIQYF. In nucleotides, the CDR3 is TGTGCCAGCAGTTTATGGGGACAGGGGAACAAAAACATTCAGTACTTC.

The chain combines TRBV10-1 with TRBJ2-7; D gene unclear. Germline V gives CDR1 WNHNN, CDR2 SYGVQD (reference sequence). Trimming cost V 11 bases and J 2 bases, with 16 bases left between them. The CDR3 sequence is 13 residues long. The DNA for the CDR3 is TGCGCCTCCCAAGCAACTGTTACCTACGAGCAGTACTTC. Translation gives CASQATVTYEQYF.

The chain combines TRBV2 with TRBJ2-7; TRBD2 might be the D (6 bases). Trimming pared 4 bases from V and 7 bases from J, leaving 17 bases between. Germline CDR1 is SNHLY and CDR2 is FYNNEI. The CDR3 contains 14 residues. The CDR3 sequence is CASSGLATFGEQYF. CDR3 coding DNA: TGTGCCAGCAGTGGGCTAGCGACTTTTGGGGAGCAGTACTTC.

This chain connects TRBV6-1 to TRBJ1-2; maybe TRBD1 (6 bases). The V gene's germline CDR1 is MNHNS and CDR2 SASEGT. The CDR3 totals 12 residues. V lost 6 bases and J 4 bases, leaving 9 bases between the germline ends. The CDR3, as DNA: TGTGCCAGCAGCGGACAGCTCTATGGCTACACCTTC. It yields the protein CASSGQLYGYTF.

V usage is TRBV5-1 and J usage is TRBJ2-3; the match to TRBD1 covers 9 bases. The CDR3 has 14 amino acids. V shed 7 bases and J 0 bases; nucleotides not matched to a gene: 3. CDR1 is SGHRS, CDR2 YFSETQ, per germline. CDR3 DNA: TGCGCCAGCGTTGACAGGGGGAGCACAGATACGCAGTATTTT. Translation: CASVDRGSTDTQYF.

V is TRBV6-5 and J is TRBJ1-1; D is possibly TRBD1 (6 bases). This CDR3 comprises 13 residues. V was clipped by 6 bases and J by 10 bases, with 18 bases between them. Germline CDR1 and CDR2: MNHEY and SVGAGI. Here the CDR3 reads CASSRTQGRGAFF. The CDR3 nucleotides read TGTGCCAGCAGCCGGACACAGGGACGAGGAGCTTTCTTT.

A few counts support this clone. The chain combines TRBV7-2 with TRBJ2-2, with D maybe TRBD1 (6 bases). CDR1 is SGHTA and CDR2 is FQGNSA in the germline V gene. The ends were cut back, 6 bases at V and 2 bases at J, with 10 bases in the middle. This CDR3 is 14 amino acids long. CDR3 bases: TGTGCCAGCAGTAGGGACACCAACACCGGGGAGCTGTTTTTT. Protein: CASSRDTNTGELFF.

This clone was picked up one time. The chain uses TRBV7-6 and TRBJ1-6; unclear D gene. This CDR3 has 13 residues. The germline V gene has CDR1 SGHVS and CDR2 FNYEAQ. V was pared by 4 bases and J by 9 bases, with 10 bases between. CDR3 in amino acids: CASSSASISPLHF. CDR3 nucleotides: TGTGCCAGCAGCTCCGCCTCGATTTCACCCCTCCACTTT. The full variable domain, rest sourced from reference TRBV7-6 and TRBJ1-6, is GAGVSQSPRYKVTKRGQDVALRCDPISGHVSLYWYRQALGQGPEFLTYFNYEAQQDKSGLPNDRFSAERPEGSISTLTIQRTEQRDSAMYRCASSSASISPLHFGNGTRLTVT.

This clone has a handful of counts. The rearrangement links TRBV5-4 to TRBJ2-5; 10 nucleotides agree with TRBD2. J gave up 2 bases and V 2 bases, and 6 bases lay outside the gene matches. This CDR3 has 16 amino acids. Germline CDR1 is SGHNT and CDR2 is YYREEE (reference sequence). The CDR3 sequence: CASSLAGGWSQETQYF. The CDR3 region has the DNA TGTGCCAGCAGCTTAGCGGGGGGGTGGTCTCAAGAGACCCAGTACTTC.

The chain combines TRBV5-1 with TRBJ2-4, with D maybe TRBD1 (6 bases). The CDR3 has 14 amino acids. Germline assignment: CDR1 SGHRS and CDR2 YFSETQ. The V and J ends lost 2 bases and 0 bases respectively, with 6 bases between them. The CDR3 region has the DNA TGCGCCAGCAGCTTAGGGGGAGCCAAAAACATTCAGTACTTC. Its translation is CASSLGGAKNIQYF. Supplemented by reference TRBV5-1 and TRBJ2-4, the full variable domain reads KAGVTQTPRYLIKTRGQQVTLSCSPISGHRSVSWYQQTPGQGLQFLFEYFSETQRNKGNFPGRFSGRQFSNSRSEMNVSTLELGDSALYLCASSLGGAKNIQYFGAGTRLSVL.

The chain is built from TRBV5-1 and TRBJ2-7; D gene uncertain. V lost 0 bases to trimming and J lost 3 bases, with 16 bases between them. Germline-derived CDR1 and CDR2 are SGHRS and YFSETQ. The CDR3 contains 16 residues. The CDR3 spells CASSLAPGLAVYEQYF. The CDR3, as DNA: TGCGCCAGCAGCTTGGCTCCAGGCCTCGCTGTCTACGAGCAGTACTTC.

V gene TRBV6-1 combines with J gene TRBJ1-3; 9 nucleotides match TRBD1. There are 13 residues in the CDR3. Looked up from germline, CDR1 is MNHNS and CDR2 is SASEGT. The V segment lost 6 bases and the J segment 4 bases; nucleotides outside the gene matches: 1. CDR3 DNA: TGTGCCAGCAGCGGGACAGGGGGAAACACCATATATTTT. This codes for CASSGTGGNTIYF.

Points on this clone: The same CDR3 arises from other DNA sequences in this sample as well. The V call is TRBV7-2, the J call TRBJ2-3, with 7 bases matching TRBD2. Trimming removed 5 bases from V and 1 base from J; junction bases left unmatched: 3. Germline loops: CDR1 SGHTA, CDR2 FQGNSA. CDR3 length: 14 residues. CDR3 DNA sequence: TGTGCCAGCAGCCCCAGCGGGGGCACAGATACGCAGTATTTT. Amino acids: CASSPSGGTDTQYF.

The V call is TRBV21-1, the J call TRBJ2-5. TRBV21-1 is noted as a pseudogene. This CDR3 is built from 8 residues. In DNA form, the CDR3 reads TGTGCCAGCAGGCCCCAGTACTTC. Its protein is CASRPQYF.

CDR3 sequence (DNA): TGTGCCAGCAGTTCCGGCATTCCCGGGACAGGTGTTGACGAAAAACTGTTTTTT. Translating it yields CASSSGIPGTGVDEKLFF. J is TRBJ1-4 and V is TRBV27, with 8 bases fitting TRBD1. Germline V lookup: CDR1 MNHEY, CDR2 SMNVEV (reference sequence). The CDR3 is 18 amino acids. Unmatched junction bases numbered 18, after V lost 4 bases and J lost 8 bases.

This chain links TRBV10-3 with TRBJ1-1, with D tentatively TRBD1 (6 bases). The CDR3 is 15 amino acids. V was clipped by 6 bases and J by 1 base, with 15 bases between them. Germline CDR1 reads ENHRY; CDR2 reads SYGVKD. The CDR3 sequence is CAIRAPQGTNTEAFF. For the CDR3, the DNA is TGTGCCATCAGGGCCCCCCAGGGGACGAACACTGAAGCTTTCTTT.

This clone was seen only a few times. The chain recombines TRBV7-9 with TRBJ1-1; the D is unclear. V gave up 7 bases and J gave up 2 bases, with 20 bases separating them. This CDR3 comprises 16 residues. CDR1 is SEHNR, CDR2 FQNEAQ, per germline (reference sequence). Here the CDR3 DNA reads TGTGCCAGCACGACAAGTACTGTGGGCCCCAACACTGAAGCTTTCTTT. Translating it yields CASTTSTVGPNTEAFF.

The chain is built from TRBV15 and TRBJ2-1; D possibly corresponds to TRBD2 (6 bases). The CDR3 covers 15 residues. Per the germline V gene, CDR1 is LNHNV and CDR2 is YYDKDF (reference sequence). V was shortened by 4 bases and J by 8 bases, with 18 bases between the two germline ends. The CDR3 spells CATSNRAGLLDEQFF. CDR3 DNA sequence: TGTGCCACCAGCAATAGAGCGGGCCTTTTGGATGAGCAGTTCTTC.

In this sample, this clone turned up once. The CDR3 DNA sequence: TGTGCCAGTAATACTAGACAGATGAACACTGAAGCTTTCTTT. Encoded protein: CASNTRQMNTEAFF. This rearrangement joins TRBV19 to TRBJ1-1, with a possible D match to TRBD1 (5 bases). The ends were cut back, 7 bases at V and 0 bases at J, with 12 bases in the middle. Germline CDR1 LNHDA, CDR2 SQIVND (reference sequence). The CDR3 covers 14 residues. Together with reference TRBV19 and TRBJ1-1, the CDR3 gives the full variable domain: DGGITQSPKYLFRKEGQNVTLSCEQNLNHDAMYWYRQDPGQGLRLIYYSQIVNDFQKGDIAEGYSVSREKKESFPLTVTSAQKNPTAFYLCASNTRQMNTEAFFGQGTRLTVV.

The V and J genes are TRBV7-9 and TRBJ1-1; no reliable D call. Germline CDR1 reads SEHNR; CDR2 reads FQNEAQ (reference sequence). The CDR3 consists of 14 residues. Trimming shortened V by 5 bases and J by 5 bases, and 15 bases separated the two germline ends. The DNA for the CDR3 is TGTGCCAGCAGCCCGGTAACGGGGATAACTGAAGCTTTCTTT. Protein sequence: CASSPVTGITEAFF.

V is TRBV5-1 and J is TRBJ1-3, with TRBD1 identical over 7 bases. The CDR3 has 16 residues. The V gene end was trimmed by 0 bases and the J gene end by 4 bases; junction bases not matched to a gene: 7. The germline V gene has CDR1 SGHRS and CDR2 YFSETQ. The CDR3 nucleotides read TGCGCCAGCAGCTTGGAACAGGGGACACGCGGAAACACCATATATTTT. Residues: CASSLEQGTRGNTIYF.

The chain uses TRBV2 and TRBJ2-2; D is unresolved. The CDR3 covers 15 residues. Trimming cost V 5 bases and J 5 bases, with 15 bases left between them. Germline loops: CDR1 SNHLY, CDR2 FYNNEI. For the CDR3, the DNA is TGTGCCAGCAGTAAGGTCCAAACCATAACCGGGGAGCTGTTTTTT. As protein: CASSKVQTITGELFF. Drawing the rest from reference TRBV2 and TRBJ2-2, the complete variable domain is EPEVTQTPSHQVTQMGQEVILRCVPISNHLYFYWYRQILGQKVEFLVSFYNNEISEKSEIFDDQFSVERPDGSNFTLKIRSTKLEDSAMYFCASSKVQTITGELFFGEGSRLTVL.

This clone has only a few counts. The chain employs TRBV5-1 and TRBJ2-7, with 9 bases fitting TRBD1. The CDR3 spans 16 residues. Trimming cost V 0 bases and J 9 bases; bases outside gene matches: 13. Germline V gives CDR1 SGHRS, CDR2 YFSETQ. This CDR3 reads CASSLVAFGTGSTQYF. The CDR3 bases are TGCGCCAGCAGCTTGGTAGCCTTTGGGACAGGGTCGACGCAGTACTTC.

This chain connects TRBV6-5 to TRBJ1-2; 7 nucleotides line up with TRBD1. The CDR3 loop spans 15 amino acids. Trimming at V came to 2 bases and at J to 4 bases, leaving 7 bases not matched to a gene. Germline V gene lookup returns CDR1 MNHEY and CDR2 SVGAGI. Here the CDR3 reads CASSYGGGQAYGYTF. In nucleotides, the CDR3 is TGTGCCAGCAGTTACGGAGGTGGACAGGCCTATGGCTACACCTTC.

The CDR3 sequence: CASSENTGKGTNQPQHF. The CDR3 nucleotides are TGTGCCAGCAGTGAGAACACAGGGAAGGGAACCAATCAGCCCCAGCATTTT. The gene calls are TRBV6-1 and TRBJ1-5; D is perhaps TRBD1 (6 bases). Trimming took off 3 bases at V and 3 bases at J, with 18 bases between the two ends. The CDR3 spans 17 residues. Looked up from germline, CDR1 is MNHNS and CDR2 is SASEGT.

This clone was detected a few times. The V call is TRBV10-3, the J call TRBJ2-5; TRBD1 matches at 9 bases. CDR3 size: 15 residues. Germline V gene lookup returns CDR1 ENHRY and CDR2 SYGVKD. V was clipped by 0 bases and J by 4 bases; unmatched bases: 3. The CDR3 reads CAISESGQGSETQYF. CDR3 nucleotide sequence: TGTGCCATCAGTGAGTCCGGACAGGGGTCAGAGACCCAGTACTTC.

The chain recombines TRBV6-5 with TRBJ1-1; no clear D. The germline CDR1 and CDR2 sequences are MNHEY and SVGAGI. V gave up 5 bases and J gave up 4 bases, with 8 bases separating them. The CDR3 contains 12 residues. CDR3 bases: TGTGCCAGCAGTGTCCGGGGCACTGAAGCTTTCTTT. Protein: CASSVRGTEAFF.

This chain uses TRBV6-5 with TRBJ2-1, with D perhaps matching TRBD2 (6 bases). The CDR3 is made up of 13 amino acids. Deletions cut 5 bases from V and 15 bases from J, with 20 bases between. The germline CDR1 and CDR2 sequences are MNHEY and SVGAGI. The CDR3 coding sequence is TGTGCCAGCAGTCTGGCGGGGCAGGGAGTTTTGTTCTTC. It codes for CASSLAGQGVLFF.

This clone was seen at least ten times. The chain carries TRBV10-3 and TRBJ2-7; weak D call: TRBD1 (6 bases). The CDR3 has 13 residues. Germline V CDR1 and CDR2: ENHRY, SYGVKD. V lost 6 bases and J lost 3, with 12 bases in between. This chain's CDR3 is CAIRKVQGYEQYF. The CDR3 DNA sequence: TGTGCCATCAGGAAAGTACAGGGCTACGAGCAGTACTTC.